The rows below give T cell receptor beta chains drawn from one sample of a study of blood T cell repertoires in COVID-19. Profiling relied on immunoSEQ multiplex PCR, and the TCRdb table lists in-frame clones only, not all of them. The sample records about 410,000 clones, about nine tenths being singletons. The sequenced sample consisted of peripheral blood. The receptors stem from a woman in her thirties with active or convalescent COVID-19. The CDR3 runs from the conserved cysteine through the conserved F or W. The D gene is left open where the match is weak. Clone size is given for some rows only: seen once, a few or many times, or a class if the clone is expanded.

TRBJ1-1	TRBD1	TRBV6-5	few	CASSQGARGAEAFF	TGTGCCAGCAGCCAGGGGGCGCGAGGGGCTGAAGCTTTCTTT
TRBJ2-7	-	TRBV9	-	CASKRRANSSYEQYF	TGTGCCAGCAAGAGGAGGGCGAACAGCTCCTACGAGCAGTACTTC
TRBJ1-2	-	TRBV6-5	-	CASRGGGKVYGYTF	TGTGCCAGTCGCGGGGGGGGAAAAGTCTATGGCTACACCTTC
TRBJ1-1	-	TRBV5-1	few	CASSLQGYAEAFF	TGCGCCAGCAGCCTACAGGGATACGCTGAAGCTTTCTTT
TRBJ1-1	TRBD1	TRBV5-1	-	CASSPDRREGTEAFF	TGCGCCAGCAGCCCGGACAGGCGCGAGGGCACTGAAGCTTTCTTT
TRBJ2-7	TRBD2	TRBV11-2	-	CASSETSGNSYEQYF	TGTGCCAGCAGCGAGACTAGCGGAAACTCCTACGAGCAGTACTTC
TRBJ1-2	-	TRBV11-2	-	CASSLGSDSWSPSYGYTF	TGTGCCAGCAGCTTAGGATCGGACAGCTGGTCACCCTCCTATGGCTACACCTTC
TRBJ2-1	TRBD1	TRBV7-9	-	CASREDREYNEQFF	TGTGCCAGCAGGGAGGACAGGGAATACAATGAGCAGTTCTTC
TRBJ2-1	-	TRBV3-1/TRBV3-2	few	CASSHSVPLAGNYNEQFF	TGTGCCAGCAGCCATTCCGTTCCCCTGGCGGGGAATTACAATGAGCAGTTCTTC
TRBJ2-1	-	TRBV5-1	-	CASSLESGRDEQFF	TGCGCCAGCAGCTTGGAAAGCGGGCGGGATGAGCAGTTCTTC
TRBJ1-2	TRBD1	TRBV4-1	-	CASSQEGGQGGGYTF	TGCGCCAGCAGCCAAGAGGGGGGACAGGGAGGTGGCTACACCTTC
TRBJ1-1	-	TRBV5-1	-	CASSRGQANTEAFF	TGCGCCAGCAGCAGGGGCCAGGCGAACACTGAAGCTTTCTTT
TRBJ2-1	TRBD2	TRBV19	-	CASSIELGAGGYNEQFF	TGTGCCAGTAGTATAGAGCTCGGAGCGGGAGGTTACAATGAGCAGTTCTTC
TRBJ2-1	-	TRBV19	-	CASSPPNSKNTNEQFF	TGTGCCAGTAGTCCCCCAAACAGTAAGAACACCAATGAGCAGTTCTTC
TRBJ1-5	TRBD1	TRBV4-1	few	CASSPRQGEDQPQHF	TGCGCCAGCAGCCCACGACAGGGGGAAGATCAGCCCCAGCATTTT
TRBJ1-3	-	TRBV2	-	CASMESRVSGNTIYF	TGTGCCAGCATGGAGTCCAGGGTATCTGGAAACACCATATATTTT
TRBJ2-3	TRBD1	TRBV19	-	CASTRGPSWTDTQYF	TGTGCCAGTACCAGGGGGCCCTCCTGGACAGATACGCAGTATTTT
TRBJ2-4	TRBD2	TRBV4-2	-	CASSQDSGLKNIQYF	TGTGCCAGCAGCCAAGATTCGGGACTAAAAAACATTCAGTACTTC
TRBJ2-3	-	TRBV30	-	CAWKQGANTQYF	TGTGCCTGGAAACAGGGAGCAAATACGCAGTATTTT
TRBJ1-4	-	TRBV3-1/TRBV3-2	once	CASSQEVEGPGELFF	TGTGCCAGCAGCCAAGAAGTGGAAGGCCCGGGGGAACTGTTTTTT
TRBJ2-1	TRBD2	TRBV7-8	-	CASSSRTSGSSYNEQFF	TGTGCCAGCAGCTCTAGGACTAGCGGGAGTTCCTACAATGAGCAGTTCTTC
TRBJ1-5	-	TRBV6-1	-	CASSEMGGIYSNQPQHF	TGTGCCAGCAGTGAAATGGGAGGGATATATAGCAATCAGCCCCAGCATTTT
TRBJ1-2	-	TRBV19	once	CASSVEGTEFGYTF	TGTGCCAGTAGTGTAGAAGGGACTGAGTTCGGCTACACCTTC
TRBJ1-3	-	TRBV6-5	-	CASTTNLGAGNTIYF	TGTGCCAGCACCACAAACTTGGGGGCAGGAAACACCATATATTTT
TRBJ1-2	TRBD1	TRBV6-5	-	CASSSPGQGGYGYTF	TGTGCCAGCAGTTCACCGGGACAGGGAGGATATGGCTACACCTTC
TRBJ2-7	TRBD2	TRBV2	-	CASSEGGEGTSYEQYF	TGTGCCAGCAGTGAGGGGGGGGAGGGGACCTCCTACGAGCAGTACTTC
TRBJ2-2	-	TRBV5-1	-	CASSLGFSDTGELFF	TGCGCCAGCAGCTTGGGGTTCTCGGACACCGGGGAGCTGTTTTTT
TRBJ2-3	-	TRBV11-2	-	CASSLDQGKAGTDTQYF	TGTGCCAGCAGCTTAGATCAGGGGAAGGCTGGCACAGATACGCAGTATTTT
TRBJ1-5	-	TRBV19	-	CASSIDPQYITAGQPQHF	TGTGCCAGTAGTATAGATCCACAGTATATTACCGCGGGGCAGCCCCAGCATTTT
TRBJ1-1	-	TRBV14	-	CASSHKLSNGAQTEAFF	TGTGCCAGCAGCCATAAACTTTCAAATGGGGCGCAAACTGAAGCTTTCTTT
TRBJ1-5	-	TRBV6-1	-	CASSGGVVDGANQPQHF	TGTGCCAGCAGTGGGGGGGTGGTGGACGGAGCAAATCAGCCCCAGCATTTT
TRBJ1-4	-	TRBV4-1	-	CASSQVGGRGEKLFF	TGCGCCAGCAGCCAAGTCGGAGGGCGGGGTGAAAAACTGTTTTTT
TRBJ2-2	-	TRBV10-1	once	CASSESGQTTGELFF	TGCGCCAGCAGTGAGTCGGGGCAGACCACCGGGGAGCTGTTTTTT
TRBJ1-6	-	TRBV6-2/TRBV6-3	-	CASSYDGGMRSPLHF	TGTGCCAGCAGTTACGACGGGGGAATGCGTTCACCCCTCCACTTT
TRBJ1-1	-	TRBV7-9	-	CASSLRVHSPNTEAFF	TGTGCCAGCAGCTTAAGAGTGCACAGCCCGAACACTGAAGCTTTCTTT
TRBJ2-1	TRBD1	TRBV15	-	CATSRGTGGYNEQFF	TGTGCCACCAGCAGGGGGACAGGGGGTTACAATGAGCAGTTCTTC
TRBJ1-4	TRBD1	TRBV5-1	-	CASSPTDRGNEKLFF	TGCGCCAGCAGCCCAACGGACAGGGGAAATGAAAAACTGTTTTTT
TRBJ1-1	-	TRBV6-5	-	CAIRGRGNTEAFF	TGTGCCATAAGGGGCAGGGGGAACACTGAAGCTTTCTTT
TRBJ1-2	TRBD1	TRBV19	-	CASRPGQGLFGYTF	TGTGCCAGTAGGCCGGGACAGGGACTATTCGGCTACACCTTC
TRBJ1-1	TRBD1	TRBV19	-	CASIGTGANTEAFF	TGTGCCAGTATAGGGACAGGGGCGAACACTGAAGCTTTCTTT
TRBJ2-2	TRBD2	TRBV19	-	CATSYREVIMRAGELFF	TGTGCCACGAGCTACCGGGAGGTAATCATGAGGGCCGGGGAGCTGTTTTTT
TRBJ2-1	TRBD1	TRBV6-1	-	CASSEQGAFYNEQFF	TGTGCCAGCAGTGAGCAGGGGGCGTTTTACAATGAGCAGTTCTTC
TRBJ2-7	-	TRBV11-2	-	CASNGGVSYEQYF	TGTGCCAGCAATGGAGGGGTCTCCTACGAGCAGTACTTC
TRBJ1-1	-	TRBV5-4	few	CASNNLNTEAFF	TGTGCCAGCAACAACCTGAACACTGAAGCTTTCTTT
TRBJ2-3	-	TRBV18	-	CASSPAAGITDTQYF	TGTGCCAGCTCACCAGCGGCAGGGATCACAGATACGCAGTATTTT
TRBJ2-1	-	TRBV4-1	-	CASSPRQSSYNEQFF	TGCGCCAGCAGCCCGAGACAGAGCTCCTACAATGAGCAGTTCTTC
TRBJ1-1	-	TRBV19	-	CASDPAGSWGTEAFF	TGTGCCAGTGATCCCGCGGGGTCGTGGGGCACTGAAGCTTTCTTT
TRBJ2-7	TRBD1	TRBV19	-	CASSRDRASYEQYF	TGTGCCAGTAGTCGGGACAGGGCCTCCTACGAGCAGTACTTC